This passage covers 27 T cell receptor beta chains from one sample sequenced in a study of vaccination effects on CD4 cells after COVID-19. Clones were read by immunoSEQ multiplex PCR, and TCRdb kept only the in-frame ones, dropping some. Of roughly 41,000 clones detected, about three fifths appear once; the ten largest clones hold more than 12%. No antigen has been identified for these receptors. Pools of viral peptides were used by the ViraFEST assay to expand antigen-specific CD4+ T cells ahead of sequencing. Isolation of CD4+ T cells took place after approximately 10 days of culture. People in the vaccine group had not been infected with SARS-CoV-2 before, and their nucleocapsid antibodies were negative. The material sequenced was CD4+ T cells from PBMCs cultured with HCoV-OC43 spike peptides, taken before COVID-19 vaccination. Subset defined: HCoV-OC43 spike overlapping peptide pool stimulation. The receptors come from a human donor who received a COVID-19 vaccine.

On this clone: A far larger clone is only one base removed, so a read error is likely. The rearrangement links TRBV11-2 to TRBJ1-1, with D perhaps TRBD1 (6 bases). The CDR3 is made up of 14 amino acids. The V end lost 1 base, the J end lost 0 bases, and 6 bases lay between the germline ends. Germline CDR1 is SGHAT and CDR2 is FQNNGV. CDR3 sequence: CASSLGTVNTEAFF. The CDR3 region has the DNA TGTGCCAGCAGCTTAGGGACAGTGAACACTGAAGCTTTCTTT.

This clone was recorded a few times. The chain couples TRBV27 to TRBJ2-5; TRBD2 matches at 9 bases. Germline CDR1 and CDR2: MNHEY and SMNVEV (reference sequence). The CDR3 contains 15 residues. After removal of 8 bases from V and 1 base from J, the junction contained 8 bases not matched to a gene. CDR3: CASHGIAGAQETQYF. The CDR3, as DNA: TGTGCCAGCCACGGGATAGCGGGAGCCCAAGAGACCCAGTACTTC.

This clone was seen more than once but under ten times. The chain uses TRBV10-3 and TRBJ1-2; 7 bases line up with TRBD1. The V and J ends lost 6 bases and 7 bases, in that order; junction bases with no gene match: 5. CDR1 is ENHRY and CDR2 is SYGVKD in the germline V gene. This CDR3 contains 12 residues. The CDR3 region is CAISQGVAGYTF. The CDR3 DNA is TGTGCCATCAGCCAGGGGGTTGCTGGCTACACCTTC.

A few counts support this clone. The chain recombines TRBV20-1 with TRBJ2-6; 7 bases agree with TRBD2. Trimming took 3 bases from V and 2 from J; bases not matched to a gene: 1. CDR1 and CDR2 (germline): DFQATT, SNEGSKA (reference sequence). The CDR3 covers 14 residues. CDR3 region: CSASGRAGANVLTF. Written as DNA, the CDR3 is TGCAGTGCTAGTGGGAGGGCTGGGGCCAACGTCCTGACTTTC.

V and J are TRBV9 and TRBJ2-1; the D gene could be TRBD1 or TRBD2 (6 bases each). The V gene lost 0 bases and the J gene lost 8 bases, with 15 bases spanning the gap. Germline lookup yields CDR1 SGDLS and CDR2 YYNGEE. This CDR3 comprises 15 residues. CDR3 region: CASSVAQGRYDEQFF. DNA of the CDR3: TGTGCCAGCAGCGTAGCGCAGGGGAGGTACGATGAGCAGTTCTTC.

The count of this clone is one. The chain combines TRBV5-5 with TRBJ1-1, with a possible D match to TRBD1 (6 bases). Per the germline V gene, CDR1 is SGHKS and CDR2 is YYEKEE (reference sequence). The V gene lost 0 bases and the J gene lost 9 bases, with 15 bases spanning the gap. The CDR3 sequence is 14 residues long. CDR3 protein: CASSLEGGAFKAFF. The CDR3 bases are TGTGCCAGCAGCTTGGAGGGGGGCGCATTCAAAGCTTTCTTT.

This chain links TRBV6-5 with TRBJ2-3, with 7 bases aligning to TRBD1. J gave up 2 bases and V 9 bases, and 11 bases lay outside the gene matches. The CDR3 covers 15 residues. The germline gives CDR1 MNHEY, CDR2 SVGAGI. CDR3 in amino acids: CASLGSGQITDTQYF. In DNA form, the CDR3 reads TGTGCCAGTCTGGGGTCGGGACAGATCACAGATACGCAGTATTTT.

This clone was observed a handful of times. The rearrangement joins TRBV6-6 to TRBJ1-1; 7 bases match TRBD1. V lost 5 bases and J lost 6; bases outside the gene matches: 6. This CDR3 contains 13 residues. CDR1 is MNHNY, CDR2 SVGAGI, per germline (reference sequence). CDR3: CASSLQGTAEAFF. CDR3 in DNA: TGTGCCAGCAGTCTACAGGGGACCGCTGAAGCTTTCTTT.

This clone turned up a few times. This chain uses TRBV2 with TRBJ2-7; D might be TRBD1 or TRBD2, each matching 5 bases. The ends were cut back, 3 bases at V and 0 bases at J, with 6 bases in the middle. Germline V gives CDR1 SNHLY, CDR2 FYNNEI. The CDR3 contains 13 residues. The CDR3 is CASSERGSYEQYF. The CDR3 region has the DNA TGTGCCAGCAGTGAGAGGGGCTCCTACGAGCAGTACTTC.

Sample share makes this clone medium-sized (0.01 to 0.1%). The rearrangement joins TRBV2 to TRBJ1-4; D unclear. Deletions cut 1 base from V and 8 bases from J, with 11 bases between. Germline loops: CDR1 SNHLY, CDR2 FYNNEI. The length of the CDR3 is 14 residues. CDR3 bases: TGTGCCAGCAGTGAAGGCCGTAATTGGGAAAAACTGTTTTTT. Protein: CASSEGRNWEKLFF.

Notes on this clone: This sample includes further DNA sequences coding for the same CDR3. The chain links TRBV3-1 (or the pseudogene TRBV3-2) to TRBJ1-1; TRBD1 might be the D (5 bases). CDR3 size: 13 residues. Trimming removed 4 bases at V and 2 bases at J, with 8 bases between. The germline V gene has CDR1 LGHDT and CDR2 YNNKEL (reference sequence). This CDR3 reads CASSPDSNTEAFF. CDR3 DNA sequence: TGTGCCAGCAGCCCCGACAGCAACACTGAAGCTTTCTTT.

This clone came up a few times. This chain uses TRBV12-5 with TRBJ2-3, with 16 bases that match TRBD2. V gave up 6 bases and J gave up 4 bases; unmatched junction bases: 10. The CDR3 loop spans 18 amino acids. The germline CDR1 and CDR2 sequences are LGHNT and FRNRAP. The CDR3 region is CASGDRGLAGGAADTQYF. CDR3 nucleotide sequence: TGTGCTAGTGGCGATCGGGGACTAGCGGGAGGGGCGGCAGATACGCAGTATTTT.

This chain links TRBV6-1 with TRBJ1-6; D perhaps matches TRBD1 (5 bases). The V end lost 0 bases, the J end lost 4 bases, and 19 bases lay between the germline ends. This CDR3 region has 19 residues. Germline CDR1 MNHNS, CDR2 SASEGT. CDR3 residues: CASSEAGLAGTKYNSPLHF. CDR3 in DNA: TGTGCCAGCAGTGAAGCCGGTCTTGCGGGGACGAAGTATAATTCACCCCTCCACTTT.

Of note for this clone: The sample has other DNA sequences that encode this CDR3 too. CDR3 coding DNA: TGCGCCAGCAGCTTAGGGCAGGGGAGAGAGACCCAGTACTTC. Its translation: CASSLGQGRETQYF. The J gene is TRBJ2-5, the V gene TRBV5-1, with a possible D match to TRBD1 (6 bases). The germline V gene has CDR1 SGHRS and CDR2 YFSETQ. Trimming took off 2 bases at V and 4 bases at J, with 12 bases between the two ends. CDR3 size: 14 residues.

This chain uses TRBV30 with TRBJ1-1, with D unresolved. CDR3 length: 11 residues. CDR1 is GTSNPN and CDR2 is SVGIG in the germline V gene (reference sequence). The V and J ends lost 5 bases and 1 base respectively, with 5 bases between them. For the CDR3, the DNA is TGTGCCTGGGACAAGAACACTGAAGCTTTCTTT. This translates into CAWDKNTEAFF.

The J gene is TRBJ2-5, the V gene TRBV2, with TRBD1 matching 10 bases. CDR1 SNHLY and CDR2 FYNNEI come from the germline V gene. The CDR3 runs to 14 residues. Trimming took 3 bases from V and 8 from J; bases not matched to a gene: 6. The CDR3 reads CASSESGQGNTQYF. The CDR3, as DNA: TGTGCCAGCAGTGAGTCGGGACAGGGGAACACCCAGTACTTC.

At least ten counts were recorded for this clone. The gene calls are TRBV4-1 and TRBJ1-2; D unclear. Germline V gene sequence: CDR1 MGHRA, CDR2 YSYEKL. V lost 2 bases and J lost 7, with 14 bases in between. This CDR3 is built from 14 residues. This CDR3 is CASSQPAFSGGYTF. For the CDR3, the DNA is TGCGCCAGCAGCCAACCCGCCTTCTCGGGTGGCTACACCTTC.

This chain connects TRBV19 to TRBJ1-5, with a weak D call TRBD1 (6 bases). V lost 5 bases to trimming and J lost 2 bases, with 16 bases between them. The CDR3 covers 16 residues. The germline CDR1 and CDR2 sequences are LNHDA and SQIVND (reference sequence). For the CDR3, the DNA is TGTGCCAGTAGTTTAACAGGGACTGCGGGCAATCAGCCCCAGCATTTT. Amino acid sequence: CASSLTGTAGNQPQHF.

The chain has TRBV12-3 or TRBV12-4 and TRBJ1-1, with D uncertain. The CDR3 loop spans 12 amino acids. The ends were cut back, 6 bases at V and 1 base at J, with 6 bases in the middle. The CDR3 coding sequence is TGTGCCAGCAGGTACAGGAACACTGAAGCTTTCTTT. The encoded protein is CASRYRNTEAFF.

The chain couples TRBV7-6 to TRBJ2-7; D unresolved. The CDR3 consists of 14 residues. Trimming removed 1 base at V and 13 bases at J, with 20 bases between. Germline CDR1 SGHVS, CDR2 FNYEAQ. CDR3 in amino acids: CASSLEGRAYETYF. CDR3 sequence (DNA): TGTGCCAGCAGCTTAGAAGGTAGAGCCTACGAGACCTACTTC.

This clone showed up just a few times. The chain is built from TRBV6-5 and TRBJ1-1; TRBD1 aligns across 9 bases. The J segment lost 4 bases and the V segment lost 0 bases, leaving 0 bases of the junction unmatched. Germline V gene sequence: CDR1 MNHEY, CDR2 SVGAGI. The CDR3 totals 14 residues. The CDR3 here is CASSYSTGGTEAFF. The CDR3 coding sequence is TGTGCCAGCAGTTACTCGACAGGGGGCACTGAAGCTTTCTTT.

This chain connects TRBV21-1 to TRBJ2-7; the table's TRBD1 call for D was not verified on the DNA. TRBV21-1 is a known pseudogene. The CDR3 extends over 15 amino acids. The CDR3 spells CASSIGTPSSYEQYF. For the CDR3, the DNA is TGTGCCAGCAGCATCGGGACACCGAGCTCCTACGAGCAGTACTTC.

This clone has only a few counts. The chain employs TRBV5-1 and TRBJ1-5; 8 nucleotides match TRBD1. Losses at the gene ends were 2 bases for V and 7 bases for J; bases not matched to a gene: 2. Germline V gene data show CDR1 as SGHRS and CDR2 as YFSETQ. The CDR3 length is 13 residues. The CDR3 DNA reads TGCGCCAGCAGCTTACAGGGGGACCAGCCCCAGCATTTT. This translates into CASSLQGDQPQHF.

The chain has TRBV27 and TRBJ1-6; D unresolved. The CDR3 extends over 14 amino acids. Deletions cut 5 bases from V and 10 bases from J, with 15 bases between. In germline, CDR1 is MNHEY, CDR2 SMNVEV (reference sequence). The CDR3 loop is CASSIQAAASPLHF. CDR3 nucleotides: TGTGCCAGCAGTATACAAGCGGCGGCATCACCCCTCCACTTT.

The CDR3 DNA reads as TGTGCCAGCAGTCTGTCCCCCGGGGGGGCTGTCGATGAGCAGTTCTTC. Its protein is CASSLSPGGAVDEQFF. The chain couples TRBV7-6 to TRBJ2-1; 8 positions match TRBD2. CDR1 is SGHVS and CDR2 is FNYEAQ in the germline V gene. With V trimmed by 6 bases and J by 8 bases, 15 bases remained unmatched. The CDR3 spans 16 residues.

The rearrangement links TRBV12-3 or TRBV12-4 to TRBJ1-2; D call uncertain. The CDR3 has 12 residues. V shed 3 bases and J shed 8 bases, with 10 bases lying between them. The CDR3 reads CASSFDKSGYTF. The CDR3, as DNA: TGTGCCAGCAGTTTCGATAAGTCCGGCTACACCTTC.

This clone was seen only a few times. This chain joins TRBV7-9 and TRBJ1-2; 7 bases fit TRBD1. V lost 0 bases to trimming and J lost 6 bases; unmatched junction nucleotides: 7. This CDR3 is built from 15 residues. Germline loops: CDR1 SEHNR, CDR2 FQNEAQ (reference sequence). The CDR3 nucleotides read TGTGCCAGCAGCTTAGCGAGGGACAGCTTAAATGGCTACACCTTC. Its protein product is CASSLARDSLNGYTF.